Below are 31 T cell receptor beta chains sequenced from a single sample in a study of blood T cell repertoires in COVID-19. TCRdb keeps only in-frame clones here, not all; method: immunoSEQ multiplex PCR. This sample has 100,000 to 150,000 clones, with over 85% found just once. Material for sequencing was peripheral blood. These receptors were taken from a man aged 60-69 years with COVID-19, enrolled during active disease.

The chain couples TRBV11-2 to TRBJ2-7; 7 positions match TRBD1. The CDR3 sequence is 15 residues long. The V and J ends lost 6 bases and 2 bases, in that order; junction bases with no gene match: 10. Per the germline V gene, CDR1 is SGHAT and CDR2 is FQNNGV. The CDR3 DNA is TGTGCCAGCAGTCACAGGGGCCCTAATACCTACGAGCAGTACTTC. Protein product: CASSHRGPNTYEQYF.

The rearrangement joins TRBV7-3 to TRBJ2-1; possibly TRBD2 for D (6 bases). The V end lost 4 bases, the J end lost 10 bases, and 17 bases lay between the germline ends. Germline CDR1 SGHTA, CDR2 FQGTGA. The CDR3 covers 14 residues. CDR3 coding DNA: TGTGCCAGCAGCTCGGGGACGGGAGTATGGGAGCAGTTCTTC. Translation: CASSSGTGVWEQFF.

The rearrangement uses TRBV15 and TRBJ2-1, with a possible D match to TRBD2 (6 bases). Trimming shortened V by 5 bases and J by 0 bases, and 23 bases separated the two germline ends. This CDR3 region has 19 residues. CDR1 LNHNV and CDR2 YYDKDF come from the germline V gene (reference sequence). The CDR3 reads CATSVPTGLEDTSYNEQFF. In DNA, the CDR3 is TGTGCCACCAGCGTGCCTACGGGACTGGAGGACACCTCCTACAATGAGCAGTTCTTC.

V usage is TRBV7-2 and J usage is TRBJ1-1; D unresolved. Trimming stripped 2 bases from V and 1 base from J, with 5 bases between. CDR1 is SGHTA and CDR2 is FQGNSA in the germline V gene. There are 13 residues in the CDR3. The DNA of the CDR3 is TGTGCCAGCAGCTTATGGCAGAACACTGAAGCTTTCTTT. Its protein product is CASSLWQNTEAFF.

This clone was recorded once. The CDR3 loop reads CASSHGFRTSGPIRLEQYF. CDR3 in DNA: TGCGCCAGCAGCCACGGTTTCCGGACTAGCGGTCCTATTAGGCTCGAGCAGTACTTC. The chain carries TRBV4-1 and TRBJ2-7; TRBD2 matches 10 bases. Germline V gene sequence: CDR1 MGHRA, CDR2 YSYEKL. Trimming at V came to 3 bases and at J to 6 bases, leaving 20 bases not matched to a gene. CDR3 length: 19 amino acids.

The chain is built from TRBV5-5 and TRBJ2-5; TRBD1 matches 7 bases. Germline V gene lookup returns CDR1 SGHKS and CDR2 YYEKEE (reference sequence). This CDR3 spans 16 amino acids. The V gene end was trimmed by 3 bases and the J gene end by 0 bases; junction bases not matched to a gene: 8. DNA of the CDR3: TGTGCCAGCAGCTCCGGGACAGTTCTTGACCAAGAGACCCAGTACTTC. Translated: CASSSGTVLDQETQYF.

This chain links TRBV4-3 with TRBJ1-6, with D tentatively TRBD1 (6 bases). The ends were cut back, 3 bases at V and 0 bases at J, with 9 bases in the middle. Germline-derived CDR1 and CDR2 are LGHNA and YSLEER. This CDR3 has 16 residues. The CDR3 protein is CASSHDRFSYNSPLHF. DNA of the CDR3: TGCGCCAGCAGCCACGACAGGTTCTCCTATAATTCACCCCTCCACTTT.

As for this clone: Different DNA sequences within this sample yield the same CDR3. The rearrangement joins TRBV9 to TRBJ1-1; the D is unclear. The CDR3 is 13 residues long. Trimming left V 1 base short and J 2 bases short, with 6 bases between. Germline lookup yields CDR1 SGDLS and CDR2 YYNGEE. The CDR3 DNA is TGTGCCAGCAGCGTATCGGGTAACACTGAAGCTTTCTTT. This encodes CASSVSGNTEAFF.

There are many counts of this clone. The chain has TRBV5-1 and TRBJ2-3; 10 nucleotides agree with TRBD2. The germline V gene has CDR1 SGHRS and CDR2 YFSETQ. V dropped 0 bases and J dropped 2; count of bases not matched to a gene: 12. The CDR3 contains 19 residues. CDR3 sequence: CASSLVLAGAYNPTDTQYF. The CDR3 DNA reads as TGCGCCAGCAGCTTGGTTCTAGCGGGAGCCTACAACCCCACAGATACGCAGTATTTT.

The chain uses TRBV3-1 (or the pseudogene TRBV3-2) and TRBJ1-2; possibly TRBD1 for D (5 bases). CDR3 size: 15 residues. V lost 8 bases to trimming and J lost 6 bases, with 22 bases between them. In germline, CDR1 is LGHDT, CDR2 YNNKEL (reference sequence). DNA for the CDR3: TGTGCCAGCTCCTTTAGGGGCCAGGGTGGGGATGGCTACACCTTC. Translating it yields CASSFRGQGGDGYTF.

The chain has TRBV7-8 and TRBJ2-1, with 10 nucleotides matching TRBD1. Germline CDR1 SGHVS, CDR2 FQNEAQ. CDR3 length: 19 amino acids. J lost 10 bases, V lost 1 base, and 19 bases had no gene match. The CDR3 loop reads CASSLVATGGTSLPGEQFF. Written as DNA, the CDR3 is TGTGCCAGCAGCTTAGTAGCGACAGGGGGCACTAGCCTACCAGGGGAGCAGTTCTTC.

This clone was seen a single time. The chain employs TRBV6-5 and TRBJ1-5, with D possibly being TRBD1 (6 bases). CDR1 is MNHEY, CDR2 SVGAGI, per germline. The V end was cut by 0 bases, the J end by 5 bases, with 11 bases between. This CDR3 contains 15 residues. The CDR3 reads CASSYSREGDQPQHF. CDR3 coding DNA: TGTGCCAGCAGTTACTCCCGTGAGGGGGATCAGCCCCAGCATTTT.

This clone occurred once. The genes are TRBV19 and TRBJ2-7; TRBD1 matches 7 bases. CDR3 length: 14 residues. The V gene end was trimmed by 8 bases and the J gene end by 1 base; junction bases not matched to a gene: 8. Looked up from germline, CDR1 is LNHDA and CDR2 is SQIVND (reference sequence). The CDR3 DNA is TGTGCCAGTTCCACCGGGACAGTTTCCTACGAGCAGTACTTC. This translates into CASSTGTVSYEQYF.

The rearrangement links TRBV11-2 to TRBJ1-2; unclear D gene. Germline CDR1 is SGHAT and CDR2 is FQNNGV. The V and J ends lost 5 bases and 6 bases respectively, with 19 bases between them. The CDR3 loop spans 15 amino acids. CDR3 loop: CASSPPYGMENGYTF. The CDR3 nucleotides are TGTGCCAGCAGCCCTCCCTACGGTATGGAGAATGGCTACACCTTC.

The chain combines TRBV15 with TRBJ1-1; D gene unclear. The ends were cut back, 4 bases at V and 2 bases at J, with 8 bases in the middle. Per germline, CDR1 LNHNV and CDR2 YYDKDF (reference sequence). This CDR3 comprises 13 residues. CDR3 DNA: TGTGCCACCAGCACGGGGTATAACACTGAAGCTTTCTTT. Its translation: CATSTGYNTEAFF.

V and J are TRBV30 and TRBJ2-5; 13 nucleotides agree with TRBD2. The CDR3 is 16 residues long. Germline CDR1 reads GTSNPN; CDR2 reads SVGIG (reference sequence). Unmatched junction bases numbered 8, after V lost 3 bases and J lost 4 bases. The CDR3 spells CAWSPGLAGVSETQYF. The CDR3 DNA sequence: TGTGCCTGGAGCCCCGGACTAGCGGGAGTTTCAGAGACCCAGTACTTC. Together with reference TRBV30 and TRBJ2-5, the CDR3 gives the full variable domain: SQTIHQWPATLVQPVGSPLSLECTVEGTSNPNLYWYRQAAGRGLQLLFYSVGIGQISSEVPQNLSASRPQDRQFILSSKKLLLSDSGFYLCAWSPGLAGVSETQYFGPGTRLLVL.

Points on this clone: The sample contains more than one DNA sequence encoding this CDR3. The rearrangement uses TRBV18 and TRBJ1-6; 9 positions match TRBD1. The junction had 2 bases not matched to a gene; V was cut back by 3 bases and J by 5 bases. Germline V gene sequence: CDR1 KGHSH, CDR2 LQKENI. The length of the CDR3 is 15 residues. The CDR3 loop is CASSPGTGNNSPLHF. In nucleotides, the CDR3 is TGTGCCAGCTCACCCGGGACAGGGAATAATTCACCCCTCCACTTT.

This clone was counted a few times. The chain employs TRBV21-1 and TRBJ2-7; TRBD1 is the table's D call, not checked against the DNA. TRBV21-1 is a known pseudogene. The CDR3 has 16 amino acids. The CDR3, as DNA: TGTGCCAGCAGCAAAGCGCGAGAGGAACAGGGCTACGAGCAGTACTTC. The encoded protein is CASSKAREEQGYEQYF.

The rearrangement uses TRBV12-5 and TRBJ1-2; maybe TRBD1 (6 bases). V was cut by 0 bases and J by 10 bases, with 12 bases left in between. Germline-derived CDR1 and CDR2 are LGHNT and FRNRAP. The CDR3 is 13 residues long. Here the CDR3 DNA reads TGTGCTAGTGGTTTGGTATGGACAGAACACTACACCTTC. Protein sequence: CASGLVWTEHYTF.

This clone was detected ten times or more. The chain employs TRBV19 and TRBJ2-3; D is unresolved. Germline CDR1 LNHDA, CDR2 SQIVND (reference sequence). CDR3 length: 16 amino acids. V lost 4 bases, J lost 2 bases, and 16 bases lay in between. The CDR3 spells CASSTATDWATDTQYF. The CDR3 DNA reads as TGTGCCAGTAGTACCGCGACGGATTGGGCCACAGATACGCAGTATTTT.

V is TRBV6-6 and J is TRBJ2-1; 8 bases map to TRBD2. The germline V gene has CDR1 MNHNY and CDR2 SVGAGI (reference sequence). There are 13 residues in the CDR3. V shed 10 bases and J 5 bases; nucleotides not matched to a gene: 7. The CDR3 DNA reads as TGTGCCATAGCGGGATCTCAGGACAATGAGCAGTTCTTC. It encodes CAIAGSQDNEQFF.

The chain has TRBV3-1 (or the pseudogene TRBV3-2) and TRBJ2-1; 11 positions match TRBD1. Germline-derived CDR1 and CDR2 are LGHDT and YNNKEL (reference sequence). The CDR3 sequence is 16 residues long. With 4 bases clipped from V and 9 bases from J, the junction kept 11 bases outside the gene matches. CDR3 residues: CASSRQGTGGPGEQFF. The CDR3 DNA is TGTGCCAGCAGCCGTCAGGGGACAGGGGGACCGGGTGAGCAGTTCTTC.

CDR3 in DNA: TGTGCCAGCAGCTTAGAGGGCAGCTCACGACAAGAGACCCAGTACTTC. This gives the protein CASSLEGSSRQETQYF. The chain has TRBV11-3 and TRBJ2-5; D unresolved. The CDR3 loop spans 16 amino acids. The germline V gene has CDR1 SGHNT and CDR2 YENEEA. V was pared by 0 bases and J by 2 bases, with 13 bases between.

V and J are TRBV7-9 and TRBJ1-2, with TRBD1 matching 7 bases. Germline V gene lookup returns CDR1 SEHNR and CDR2 FQNEAQ (reference sequence). The CDR3 sequence is 14 residues long. V shed 1 base, J shed 8 bases, and the junction held 7 bases outside the gene matches. CDR3 region: CASSLVQGIQGYTF. In DNA form, the CDR3 reads TGTGCCAGCAGCTTAGTACAGGGGATTCAGGGCTACACCTTC. Looking up the rest from reference TRBV7-9 and TRBJ1-2 gives the full variable domain: DTGVSQNPRHKITKRGQNVTFRCDPISEHNRLYWYRQTLGQGPEFLTYFQNEAQLEKSRLLSDRFSAERPKGSFSTLEIQRTEQGDSAMYLCASSLVQGIQGYTFGSGTRLTVV.

This clone was detected only once. The gene calls are TRBV7-3 and TRBJ2-1; 12 nucleotides align to TRBD2. Germline V gene lookup returns CDR1 SGHTA and CDR2 FQGTGA. The V and J ends lost 5 bases and 0 bases, in that order; junction bases with no gene match: 8. The CDR3 consists of 18 residues. The CDR3 here is CASSHGLAGRYSYNEQFF. The DNA of the CDR3 is TGTGCCAGCAGCCACGGACTAGCGGGAAGGTACTCCTACAATGAGCAGTTCTTC.

This chain uses TRBV6-5 with TRBJ1-4; no clear D gene. CDR1 MNHEY and CDR2 SVGAGI come from the germline V gene. This CDR3 is built from 15 residues. V lost 6 bases, J lost 0 bases, and 11 bases lay in between. The CDR3 loop is CASRLGEATNEKLFF. The CDR3 DNA sequence: TGTGCCAGCAGACTTGGGGAGGCAACTAATGAAAAACTGTTTTTT.

V is TRBV24-1 and J is TRBJ2-1, with 16 bases that match TRBD2. Germline V gene data show CDR1 as KGHDR and CDR2 as SFDVKD. Germline trimming cut 9 bases from V and 1 base from J; bases unmatched to any gene: 5. The length of the CDR3 is 17 residues. CDR3 coding DNA: TGTGCCACCGGGACTAGCGGGAGGGCCGGGTCCTACAATGAGCAGTTCTTC. Protein sequence: CATGTSGRAGSYNEQFF.

The chain employs TRBV7-3 and TRBJ2-3; TRBD2 matches at 14 bases. Unmatched junction bases numbered 14, after V lost 5 bases and J lost 4 bases. Germline CDR1 is SGHTA and CDR2 is FQGTGA. The CDR3 totals 19 residues. CDR3 coding DNA: TGTGCCAGCAGCCCCTCCCCGGGGGGACTAGCGGGAGACCCAGATACGCAGTATTTT. Protein product: CASSPSPGGLAGDPDTQYF.

The DNA for the CDR3 is TGTGCCAGCAGCTTAGTAGTCTGGGGCGGTAACTATGGCTACACCTTC. This translates into CASSLVVWGGNYGYTF. V gene TRBV7-8 combines with J gene TRBJ1-2, with D possibly being TRBD1 (5 bases). Germline V lookup: CDR1 SGHVS, CDR2 FQNEAQ. This CDR3 contains 16 residues. Between the trimmed V and J ends, which lost 1 base and 1 base, there was a span of 13 bases.

In regard to this clone: In the same sample, other DNA sequences code for this CDR3. This sequence joins TRBV30 and TRBJ1-1; D is possibly TRBD1 (6 bases). Trimming removed 1 base at V and 1 base at J, with 7 bases between. CDR3 length: 13 residues. Looked up from germline, CDR1 is GTSNPN and CDR2 is SVGIG (reference sequence). The CDR3 DNA reads TGTGCCTGGAGTGGACAGGAGAACACTGAAGCTTTCTTT. This sequence encodes CAWSGQENTEAFF.

This clone was counted a single time. V gene TRBV28 combines with J gene TRBJ1-4; no firm D call. Germline values: CDR1 MDHEN, CDR2 SYDVKM. V was trimmed by 3 bases and J by 5 bases, leaving 4 bases between them. The CDR3 loop spans 12 amino acids. CDR3 sequence reads: CASSFPNEKLFF. The CDR3 bases are TGTGCCAGCAGTTTCCCGAATGAAAAACTGTTTTTT.